Listed below are T cell receptor beta chains from one sample, sequenced in a study of beta chain features in type 1 diabetes. Assay used: immunoSEQ multiplex PCR; TCRdb lists only in-frame clones, some missing. Of 450,000 to 600,000 clones in the sample, over 25% were seen once. Sequenced material: naive CD4+ T cells from blood. The receptors were gathered from a man younger than 30 in good health. Each CDR3 is given with its conserved first and last residue. D genes are given only for firm matches. Expanded clones are given a class, and other clones once, few, many or no size at all.

CDR3nt: TGTGCCAGCAGTCCCGAGGCAGGGGAAGAGACCCAGTACTTC; CDR3aa: CASSPEAGEETQYF; len: 14; d_gene: NA; j_gene: TRBJ2-5; v_gene: TRBV2; abundance: few
CDR3nt: TGCGCCAGCAGCTTGACGCCGAACAATGAGCAGTTCTTC; CDR3aa: CASSLTPNNEQFF; len: 13; d_gene: NA; j_gene: TRBJ2-1; v_gene: TRBV5-1; abundance: NA
CDR3nt: TGCAGTGCTAGAGGGGGATACGAGCAGTACTTC; CDR3aa: CSARGGYEQYF; len: 11; d_gene: NA; j_gene: TRBJ2-7; v_gene: TRBV20-1; abundance: few
CDR3nt: TGCGCCAGCAGGCGGACTGGGGCGGACCAAGAGACCCAGTACTTC; CDR3aa: CASRRTGADQETQYF; len: 15; d_gene: NA; j_gene: TRBJ2-5; v_gene: TRBV5-1; abundance: NA
CDR3nt: TGTGCCACCAGCGTAACCAGGGAAGGGCGGGTCCTGACTTTC; CDR3aa: CATSVTREGRVLTF; len: 14; d_gene: NA; j_gene: TRBJ2-6; v_gene: TRBV15; abundance: NA
CDR3nt: TGCGCCAGCAGCTTGGATAACACTGAAGCTTTCTTT; CDR3aa: CASSLDNTEAFF; len: 12; d_gene: NA; j_gene: TRBJ1-1; v_gene: TRBV5-1; abundance: NA
CDR3nt: TGTGCCAGCACCCCGGACACAAATCAAGAGACCCAGTACTTC; CDR3aa: CASTPDTNQETQYF; len: 14; d_gene: NA; j_gene: TRBJ2-5; v_gene: TRBV11-2; abundance: few
CDR3nt: TGTGCCAGCAGTTTAGCGACGAGTAGCCTTAGGACAGATACGCAGTATTTT; CDR3aa: CASSLATSSLRTDTQYF; len: 17; d_gene: NA; j_gene: TRBJ2-3; v_gene: TRBV27; abundance: NA
CDR3nt: TGTGCCAGCAGTTTGGGAGGCTACGCGAATCAGCCCCAGCATTTT; CDR3aa: CASSLGGYANQPQHF; len: 15; d_gene: NA; j_gene: TRBJ1-5; v_gene: TRBV28; abundance: NA
CDR3nt: TGCGCCAGCAGCCAATCACGCGGGAGCTCTAACGAGCAGTACTTC; CDR3aa: CASSQSRGSSNEQYF; len: 15; d_gene: TRBD2; j_gene: TRBJ2-7; v_gene: TRBV4-3; abundance: NA
CDR3nt: TGTGCCAGCAGTTCCTGGACAGGACTGAACACTGAAGCTTTCTTT; CDR3aa: CASSSWTGLNTEAFF; len: 15; d_gene: TRBD1; j_gene: TRBJ1-1; v_gene: TRBV27; abundance: few
CDR3nt: TGTGCCAGCAGCTTAGCTAGACAGAACACTGAAGCTTTCTTT; CDR3aa: CASSLARQNTEAFF; len: 14; d_gene: NA; j_gene: TRBJ1-1; v_gene: TRBV7-8; abundance: NA
CDR3nt: TGTGCCAGCAGTTACTCCCGGGACACCCGACAAGAGACCCAGTACTTC; CDR3aa: CASSYSRDTRQETQYF; len: 16; d_gene: NA; j_gene: TRBJ2-5; v_gene: TRBV6-6; abundance: NA
CDR3nt: TGTGCCAGCAGCTTAGTTCTTGTAGCGGAGAATGAGCAGTTCTTC; CDR3aa: CASSLVLVAENEQFF; len: 15; d_gene: NA; j_gene: TRBJ2-1; v_gene: TRBV11-2; abundance: few
CDR3nt: TGTGCCAGCAGCTCCGTTATGGCGGACAGGGCCAAGACCCAGTACTTC; CDR3aa: CASSSVMADRAKTQYF; len: 16; d_gene: TRBD1; j_gene: TRBJ2-5; v_gene: TRBV7-2; abundance: few
CDR3nt: TGTGCCAGCAGCTTAGTGCAGGCACCCTCTGGAAACACCATATATTTT; CDR3aa: CASSLVQAPSGNTIYF; len: 16; d_gene: NA; j_gene: TRBJ1-3; v_gene: TRBV7-9; abundance: few
CDR3nt: TGTGCCAGCAGCTTCTTAGCGGGAGAGATAGAGAGGAAGTTCTTC; CDR3aa: CASSFLAGEIERKFF; len: 15; d_gene: TRBD2; j_gene: TRBJ2-1; v_gene: TRBV7-2; abundance: NA
CDR3nt: TGTGCCAGCACTCAATGGTACACAGATACGCAGTATTTT; CDR3aa: CASTQWYTDTQYF; len: 13; d_gene: NA; j_gene: TRBJ2-3; v_gene: TRBV7-2; abundance: few
CDR3nt: TGTGCCAGCAGCCGGACCGGAGTCGCATCCTACGAGCAGTACTTC; CDR3aa: CASSRTGVASYEQYF; len: 15; d_gene: NA; j_gene: TRBJ2-7; v_gene: TRBV6-5; abundance: NA
CDR3nt: TGCGCCAGCAGCATTACAGGCACAGATACGCAGTATTTT; CDR3aa: CASSITGTDTQYF; len: 13; d_gene: NA; j_gene: TRBJ2-3; v_gene: TRBV5-1; abundance: few
CDR3nt: TGCGCCAGCAGCTGGACTAGCGGAGCCTACGAGCAGTACTTC; CDR3aa: CASSWTSGAYEQYF; len: 14; d_gene: TRBD2; j_gene: TRBJ2-7; v_gene: TRBV10-2; abundance: few
CDR3nt: TGTGCCAGCAGCCCCTCCCCACGTACCGGGTCTGGCTACACCTTC; CDR3aa: CASSPSPRTGSGYTF; len: 15; d_gene: NA; j_gene: TRBJ1-2; v_gene: TRBV7-3; abundance: NA
CDR3nt: TGCAGCGCTGACAAGGGTAACACAGATACGCAGTATTTT; CDR3aa: CSADKGNTDTQYF; len: 13; d_gene: NA; j_gene: TRBJ2-3; v_gene: TRBV29-1; abundance: NA
CDR3nt: TGTGCCATCAGTGAGGAGTTAGCGGGAGGGGCGGAGCAGTTCTTC; CDR3aa: CAISEELAGGAEQFF; len: 15; d_gene: TRBD2; j_gene: TRBJ2-1; v_gene: TRBV10-3; abundance: few
CDR3nt: TGTGCCAGCAGCTTAATGATCGTATACCAAGAGACCCAGTACTTC; CDR3aa: CASSLMIVYQETQYF; len: 15; d_gene: NA; j_gene: TRBJ2-5; v_gene: TRBV7-9; abundance: few
CDR3nt: TGCAGCGTCGGACAGGGCAGGGAGCCCCAGCATTTT; CDR3aa: CSVGQGREPQHF; len: 12; d_gene: TRBD1; j_gene: TRBJ1-5; v_gene: TRBV29-1; abundance: few
CDR3nt: TGTGCCAGCAGTTTTGACAGGCGGTTCACAGATACGCAGTATTTT; CDR3aa: CASSFDRRFTDTQYF; len: 15; d_gene: NA; j_gene: TRBJ2-3; v_gene: TRBV27; abundance: once
CDR3nt: TGTGCCAGCAGTCGGGACACCTTTTGGGGGACCCAGTACTTC; CDR3aa: CASSRDTFWGTQYF; len: 14; d_gene: NA; j_gene: TRBJ2-5; v_gene: TRBV6-5; abundance: few
CDR3nt: TGTGCCAGCAGGGAAACCGGGACTAGTTTGATTCAGTACTTC; CDR3aa: CASRETGTSLIQYF; len: 14; d_gene: TRBD2; j_gene: TRBJ2-4; v_gene: TRBV25-1; abundance: few
CDR3nt: TGTGCCAGCAGTGAAAGGAGGAACACCATATATTTT; CDR3aa: CASSERRNTIYF; len: 12; d_gene: NA; j_gene: TRBJ1-3; v_gene: TRBV6-1; abundance: NA
CDR3nt: TGTGCCAGCCTCAGGGAGACTCCGGCCTACAATGAGCAGTTCTTC; CDR3aa: CASLRETPAYNEQFF; len: 15; d_gene: NA; j_gene: TRBJ2-1; v_gene: TRBV18; abundance: NA
CDR3nt: TGTGCCAGCAGCTGGGAGTACGAGCAGTACTTC; CDR3aa: CASSWEYEQYF; len: 11; d_gene: NA; j_gene: TRBJ2-7; v_gene: TRBV6-6; abundance: few
CDR3nt: TGTGCCAGCAGCTTAAGCACCCGGGACAATGAGCAGTTCTTC; CDR3aa: CASSLSTRDNEQFF; len: 14; d_gene: NA; j_gene: TRBJ2-1; v_gene: TRBV7-9; abundance: NA
CDR3nt: TGTGCCAGCAGTTACTCCGGGACGGAAGTCCGGCAGTACTTC; CDR3aa: CASSYSGTEVRQYF; len: 14; d_gene: NA; j_gene: TRBJ2-7; v_gene: TRBV6-5; abundance: few
CDR3nt: TGTGCCAGCAGCTGGGGACAGGGTCTCTACGAGCAGTACTTC; CDR3aa: CASSWGQGLYEQYF; len: 14; d_gene: TRBD1; j_gene: TRBJ2-7; v_gene: TRBV7-9; abundance: NA
CDR3nt: TGTGCCAGCAGCTCTAGGGGGGAGACCCAGTACTTC; CDR3aa: CASSSRGETQYF; len: 12; d_gene: NA; j_gene: TRBJ2-5; v_gene: TRBV11-2; abundance: NA
CDR3nt: TGCAGCGCTAGTTCGCGGGAGACCCAGTACTTC; CDR3aa: CSASSRETQYF; len: 11; d_gene: NA; j_gene: TRBJ2-5; v_gene: TRBV29-1; abundance: NA
CDR3nt: TGTGCCTGGAGCAGGGAGAACTACGAGCAGTACTTC; CDR3aa: CAWSRENYEQYF; len: 12; d_gene: NA; j_gene: TRBJ2-7; v_gene: TRBV30; abundance: few
CDR3nt: TGTGCCAGCGAAGGGAACTCCAATCAGCCCCAGCATTTT; CDR3aa: CASEGNSNQPQHF; len: 13; d_gene: NA; j_gene: TRBJ1-5; v_gene: TRBV6-1; abundance: few
CDR3nt: TGTGCCAGCAGCCCCCGGGGTGGCAATGAGCAGTTCTTC; CDR3aa: CASSPRGGNEQFF; len: 13; d_gene: NA; j_gene: TRBJ2-1; v_gene: TRBV7-6; abundance: NA
CDR3nt: TGCGCCCGCAGCCAACCGGGACAGGGGGCCTACGAGCAGTACTTC; CDR3aa: CARSQPGQGAYEQYF; len: 15; d_gene: TRBD1; j_gene: TRBJ2-7; v_gene: TRBV4-1; abundance: NA
CDR3nt: TGCAGCGTTGTGATGTCAGGGGGCAGTCCCAATCAGCCCCAGCATTTT; CDR3aa: CSVVMSGGSPNQPQHF; len: 16; d_gene: TRBD1; j_gene: TRBJ1-5; v_gene: TRBV29-1; abundance: NA
CDR3nt: TGTGCCAGCAGTGTCCAATCCGGGACGAACTATGGCTACACCTTC; CDR3aa: CASSVQSGTNYGYTF; len: 15; d_gene: NA; j_gene: TRBJ1-2; v_gene: TRBV25-1; abundance: few
CDR3nt: TGCAGCGTTCTAGCGTATAGCTCCTACGAGCAGTACTTC; CDR3aa: CSVLAYSSYEQYF; len: 13; d_gene: NA; j_gene: TRBJ2-7; v_gene: TRBV29-1; abundance: NA
CDR3nt: TGTGCCTGGGCGGGACGCGGGAACGTTCAGCCCCAGCATTTT; CDR3aa: CAWAGRGNVQPQHF; len: 14; d_gene: NA; j_gene: TRBJ1-5; v_gene: TRBV30; abundance: NA
CDR3nt: TGCGCCAGCAGCTTGGGCCGGCTGAACACTGAAGCTTTCTTT; CDR3aa: CASSLGRLNTEAFF; len: 14; d_gene: NA; j_gene: TRBJ1-1; v_gene: TRBV5-1; abundance: few
CDR3nt: TGTGCCAGCAGTGAAAGCAGGGTCGATGGCTACACCTTC; CDR3aa: CASSESRVDGYTF; len: 13; d_gene: NA; j_gene: TRBJ1-2; v_gene: TRBV25-1; abundance: few
CDR3nt: TGTGCCAGCAGCCCTACCCCACAGAGCGATGAGCAGTTCTTC; CDR3aa: CASSPTPQSDEQFF; len: 14; d_gene: NA; j_gene: TRBJ2-1; v_gene: TRBV9; abundance: NA
CDR3nt: TGTGCCAGCAGTTATTCACTGGATTCCCCGGGACTGCACACAGATACGCAGTATTTT; CDR3aa: CASSYSLDSPGLHTDTQYF; len: 19; d_gene: NA; j_gene: TRBJ2-3; v_gene: TRBV28; abundance: NA
CDR3nt: TGCAGCGTTGAAGAGACGGAAACTGAAGCTTTCTTT; CDR3aa: CSVEETETEAFF; len: 12; d_gene: NA; j_gene: TRBJ1-1; v_gene: TRBV29-1; abundance: NA
CDR3nt: TGCGCCAGCGGGCCCATACCAGGCGAGCAGTACTTC; CDR3aa: CASGPIPGEQYF; len: 12; d_gene: NA; j_gene: TRBJ2-7; v_gene: TRBV5-1; abundance: few
CDR3nt: TGTGCCACCAGGAGAGCGGGAGACACAGATACGCAGTATTTT; CDR3aa: CATRRAGDTDTQYF; len: 14; d_gene: TRBD2; j_gene: TRBJ2-3; v_gene: TRBV15; abundance: NA
CDR3nt: TGCAGCGCCAAGACTACCGCCTCTCCGGAAAAACTGTTTTTT; CDR3aa: CSAKTTASPEKLFF; len: 14; d_gene: NA; j_gene: TRBJ1-4; v_gene: TRBV29-1; abundance: NA
CDR3nt: TGCAGTGCAGCCACGAACACTGAAGCTTTCTTT; CDR3aa: CSAATNTEAFF; len: 11; d_gene: NA; j_gene: TRBJ1-1; v_gene: TRBV20-1; abundance: NA
CDR3nt: TGTGCCTGGAGTGTGAACTCCTACAATGAGCAGTTCTTC; CDR3aa: CAWSVNSYNEQFF; len: 13; d_gene: NA; j_gene: TRBJ2-1; v_gene: TRBV30; abundance: few
CDR3nt: TGTGCCAGCTCACCACCGACTAGCGGGAGGTACGAGCAGTACTTC; CDR3aa: CASSPPTSGRYEQYF; len: 15; d_gene: TRBD2; j_gene: TRBJ2-7; v_gene: TRBV18; abundance: few
CDR3nt: TGTGCCTGGGGGAGAGGTCCGTATGGCTACACCTTC; CDR3aa: CAWGRGPYGYTF; len: 12; d_gene: NA; j_gene: TRBJ1-2; v_gene: TRBV30; abundance: NA
CDR3nt: TGTGCCAGCAGCTGGACGGGCACATACGAGCAGTACTTC; CDR3aa: CASSWTGTYEQYF; len: 13; d_gene: NA; j_gene: TRBJ2-7; v_gene: TRBV6-6; abundance: NA